These 18 T cell receptor beta chains were all obtained from the same sample, sequenced in a study of neurological immune-mediated disorders. MiXCR was run by TCRdb on the 5' RACE reads, yielding one entry per CDR3 protein. In the table there are roughly 80,000 distinct CDR3 sequences, under 13% of which are singletons. The sequenced sample consisted of PBMCs. These receptors were taken from a man aged 35-49 years in good health.

This clonotype was detected many times. The chain is built from TRBV5-1 and TRBJ2-3; weak D call: TRBD2 (6 bases). The CDR3 is 14 residues long. Germline-derived CDR1 and CDR2 are SGHRS and YFSETQ. V lost 10 bases, J lost 0 bases, and 15 bases lay in between. The chain's CDR3 is CASTGELSTDTQYF. CDR3 bases: TGCGCCTCCACGGGAGAGCTAAGCACAGATACGCAGTATTTT.

This clonotype was counted at least ten times. This chain connects TRBV5-1 to TRBJ1-4; tentative D call: TRBD1 (5 bases). Germline V gene sequence: CDR1 SGHRS, CDR2 YFSETQ. The CDR3 is 16 residues long. The V and J ends lost 2 bases and 1 base respectively, with 12 bases between them. The CDR3 DNA sequence: TGCGCCAGCAGCTTCAAGGCGGGGGAAACTAATGAAAAACTGTTTTTT. It encodes CASSFKAGETNEKLFF.

The CDR3 DNA reads as TGTGCCAGCAGCTCTAGTGGGAACACTGAAGCTTTCTTT. Translated: CASSSSGNTEAFF. The chain joins TRBV3-1 to TRBJ1-1; D is unclear. This CDR3 spans 13 amino acids. V gave up 5 bases and J gave up 1 base, with 8 bases separating them. Per the germline V gene, CDR1 is LGHDT and CDR2 is YNNKEL (reference sequence). The complete variable domain, with remaining parts taken from reference TRBV3-1 and TRBJ1-1, reads DTAVSQTPKYLVTQMGNDKSIKCEQNLGHDTMYWYKQDSKKFLKIMFSYNNKELIINETVPNRFSPKSPDKAHLNLHINSLELGDSAVYFCASSSSGNTEAFFGQGTRLTVV.

This clonotype was seen ten or more times. The chain couples TRBV5-1 to TRBJ2-7, with 7 bases that match TRBD1. Germline-derived CDR1 and CDR2 are SGHRS and YFSETQ. The CDR3 contains 14 residues. V was pared by 4 bases and J by 3 bases, with 7 bases of the junction left unmatched. The CDR3 sequence: CASSPPGQRYEQYF. The CDR3 DNA is TGCGCCAGCAGCCCTCCGGGACAGCGCTACGAGCAGTACTTC.

This clonotype was counted many times. The chain couples TRBV29-1 to TRBJ1-2; D might be TRBD1 (6 bases). Per germline, CDR1 SQVTM and CDR2 ANQGSEA. V lost 3 bases and J lost 4, with 15 bases in between. The CDR3 consists of 14 residues. The CDR3 DNA sequence: TGCAGCGTTGAGGGGGGGGCCCAGGGCTATGGCTACACCTTC. Translating it yields CSVEGGAQGYGYTF.

This clonotype was found many times. The chain employs TRBV12-3 or TRBV12-4 and TRBJ1-5; TRBD1 might be the D (6 bases). Trimming removed 5 bases from V and 6 bases from J, with 11 bases in between. This CDR3 is built from 13 residues. CDR3 DNA sequence: TGTGCCAGCAGTACGGGGGCATCTCAGCCCCAGCATTTT. This codes for CASSTGASQPQHF.

A few counts support this clonotype. The chain is built from TRBV7-2 and TRBJ2-7, with 10 nucleotides matching TRBD2. Germline lookup yields CDR1 SGHTA and CDR2 FQGNSA. The CDR3 has 15 amino acids. V shed 3 bases, J shed 0 bases, and the junction held 2 bases outside the gene matches. The CDR3 nucleotides read TGTGCCAGCAGCTTCGGACTAGCGGACTCCTACGAGCAGTACTTC. Translated: CASSFGLADSYEQYF. The full variable domain, with the rest looked up from reference TRBV7-2 and TRBJ2-7, is GAGVSQSPSNKVTEKGKDVELRCDPISGHTALYWYRQSLGQGLEFLIYFQGNSAPDKSGLPSDRFSAERTGGSVSTLTIQRTQQEDSAVYLCASSFGLADSYEQYFGPGTRLTVT.

Many counts were recorded for this clonotype. The chain uses TRBV5-5 and TRBJ2-5; 13 nucleotides line up with TRBD2. The V and J ends lost 3 bases and 5 bases, in that order; junction bases with no gene match: 10. The CDR3 extends over 17 amino acids. Germline lookup yields CDR1 SGHKS and CDR2 YYEKEE (reference sequence). The CDR3 spells CASSSRTSGRYEETQYF. The CDR3 nucleotides are TGTGCCAGCAGCTCCCGGACTAGCGGGAGATATGAGGAGACCCAGTACTTC.

This clonotype has a count of ten or more. The chain combines TRBV29-1 with TRBJ2-1, with 8 bases matching TRBD1. The V gene's germline CDR1 is SQVTM and CDR2 ANQGSEA. The CDR3 contains 12 residues. Unmatched junction bases numbered 4, after V lost 4 bases and J lost 8 bases. The CDR3 coding sequence is TGCAGCGTTGCACAGGGGGAGCATGAGCAGTTCTTC. Translating gives CSVAQGEHEQFF.

This clonotype was counted many times. CDR3 nucleotide sequence: TGTGCCAGCAGCGCTGGCGTGGCGACCACTGAAGCTTTCTTT. This encodes CASSAGVATTEAFF. This rearrangement joins TRBV11-2 to TRBJ1-1; D not resolved. Trimming removed 5 bases from V and 4 bases from J, with 14 bases in between. This CDR3 is 14 amino acids long. Germline loops: CDR1 SGHAT, CDR2 FQNNGV.

This clonotype was detected ten times or more. The chain has TRBV28 and TRBJ2-7; D might be TRBD1 (6 bases). Germline V gene lookup returns CDR1 MDHEN and CDR2 SYDVKM. V was trimmed by 6 bases and J by 6 bases, leaving 18 bases between them. The CDR3 loop spans 14 amino acids. CDR3 bases: TGTGCCAGCAGAACGGAACACAGGGCGAGCGAGCAGTACTTC. Translating gives CASRTEHRASEQYF.

This clonotype was detected ten times or more. The CDR3, as DNA: TGTGCCAGCAGTCCCCTATCGAGGGACGGGGCTTTTGGAAACACCATATATTTT. It encodes CASSPLSRDGAFGNTIYF. The chain links TRBV28 to TRBJ1-3; the D gene is possibly TRBD1 (5 bases). Germline values: CDR1 MDHEN, CDR2 SYDVKM. V dropped 5 bases and J dropped 3 bases, with 23 bases sitting between them. There are 18 residues in the CDR3.

Ten or more counts support this clonotype. This chain connects TRBV7-2 to TRBJ1-2; D perhaps matches TRBD1 (5 bases). Trimming shortened V by 2 bases and J by 6 bases, and 13 bases separated the two germline ends. The length of the CDR3 is 14 residues. The germline V gene encodes CDR1 SGHTA and CDR2 FQGNSA. CDR3 amino acids: CASSLRRAVDGYTF. Written as DNA, the CDR3 is TGTGCCAGCAGCTTACGCAGGGCAGTGGATGGCTACACCTTC.

This clonotype has only a few counts. The chain employs TRBV29-1 and TRBJ2-7; D is possibly TRBD1 or TRBD2 (5 bases each). This CDR3 comprises 12 residues. The germline CDR1 and CDR2 sequences are SQVTM and ANQGSEA. V was trimmed by 7 bases and J by 0 bases, leaving 10 bases between them. DNA for the CDR3: TGCAGCGGCAAGGGGACCTCCTACGAGCAGTACTTC. Its protein is CSGKGTSYEQYF.

In this sample, this clonotype turned up many times. As DNA, the CDR3 is TGTGCCAGCAGCTTCGATATCACCGGGGAGCTGTTTTTT. Its protein is CASSFDITGELFF. The chain uses TRBV7-3 and TRBJ2-2; no definite D call. This CDR3 spans 13 amino acids. Germline V gives CDR1 SGHTA, CDR2 FQGTGA. V lost 3 bases, J lost 4 bases, and 6 bases lay in between.

This clonotype has ten or more counts. This rearrangement joins TRBV12-3 or TRBV12-4 to TRBJ2-1; 10 bases are a match to TRBD1. Trimming took 11 bases from V and 7 from J; bases not matched to a gene: 14. CDR3 size: 15 residues. The CDR3 region is CAASNRGQGQNEQFF. For the CDR3, the DNA is TGTGCCGCCTCGAATAGGGGACAGGGGCAGAATGAGCAGTTCTTC.

This clonotype was detected many times. J is TRBJ1-4 and V is TRBV28, with 7 bases aligning to TRBD1. The CDR3 has 15 amino acids. V shed 5 bases and J 1 base; nucleotides not matched to a gene: 4. Germline CDR1 is MDHEN and CDR2 is SYDVKM. The CDR3 here is CASSIQGITNEKLFF. DNA for the CDR3: TGTGCCAGCAGTATACAGGGGATAACTAATGAAAAACTGTTTTTT. Filled out from reference TRBV28 and TRBJ1-4, the complete variable domain reads DVKVTQSSRYLVKRTGEKVFLECVQDMDHENMFWYRQDPGLGLRLIYFSYDVKMKEKGDIPEGYSVSREKKERFSLILESASTNQTSMYLCASSIQGITNEKLFFGSGTQLSVL.

This clonotype was seen repeatedly, ten times or more. This chain connects TRBV5-6 to TRBJ2-3; D possibly corresponds to TRBD1 (8 bases). This CDR3 is built from 15 residues. The germline CDR1 and CDR2 sequences are SGHDT and YYEEEE. With 0 bases removed from V and 5 bases from J, the gap between germline ends came to 13 bases. The CDR3 sequence is CASSLDRGGGDTQYF. The CDR3 DNA follows: TGTGCCAGCAGCTTGGACAGGGGGGGGGGAGATACGCAGTATTTT.